This T cell receptor (beta chain) is drawn from a study of identical twins. Whole-study results and caveats: Findings came from cross-sectional statistics, without long-term follow-up of donors.

The V segment lost 2 bases and the J segment 3 bases; nucleotides outside the gene matches: 10. Germline assignment: CDR1 LGHNA and CDR2 YNFKEQ. This CDR3 has 18 residues. TCRdb re-derived calls from the 5' RACE reads in MiXCR, one entry per CDR3 protein. The sample includes roughly 1.6 million distinct CDR3 sequences, about 32% seen only once; the top ten take around 0.3%. In regard to this clonotype: Its antigen is not identified.

The TCR comes from a newborn girl in good health. The rearrangement links TRBV4-2 to TRBJ2-4; TRBD2 agrees at 10 bases. The specimen sequenced was cord blood. CDR3 nucleotide sequence: TGTGCCAGCAGCCAACCCCTTAGCGGGGGGTCCGGCAAAAACATTCAGTACTTC. This codes for CASSQPLSGGSGKNIQYF.